The clone carrying this T cell receptor beta chain was recorded many times. Antigen specificity is unknown. Trimming at V came to 3 bases and at J to 6 bases, leaving 10 bases not matched to a gene. Per the germline V gene, CDR1 is MDHEN and CDR2 is SYDVKM. The CDR3 totals 16 residues. This record comes from a study of T-cell reconstitution after alpha-beta-depleted transplantation in children. Whole-study findings and limits: Newly produced T cells mostly provided counts and TCRbeta diversity after one year, as hyperexpanded clones declined. Expanded clones from the graft, numbering several hundred, reportedly supplied alpha-beta T cells about two months after transplant. Some patients' high day-60 TCRbeta diversity was attributed to recipient cells surviving conditioning.

Unique molecular identifiers tagged the TCRbeta library. Via MiXCR, TCRdb re-called the PCR reads, giving one row per CDR3 protein. The repertoire holds about 300,000 distinct CDR3 sequences, with approximately 7.3% as singletons. The sample here was peripheral blood, taken 360 days after TCRalphabeta/CD19-depleted stem cell transplant. V and J are TRBV28 and TRBJ2-1; 8 bases line up with TRBD2. This receptor was taken from a female patient under 10 years old who had a stem cell transplant for Fanconi anemia, so the T cells may come from the graft donor. CDR3 bases: TGTGCCAGCAGTTTCTACGGGAGGGTGTCGGGCAATGAGCAGTTCTTC. Encoded protein: CASSFYGRVSGNEQFF.